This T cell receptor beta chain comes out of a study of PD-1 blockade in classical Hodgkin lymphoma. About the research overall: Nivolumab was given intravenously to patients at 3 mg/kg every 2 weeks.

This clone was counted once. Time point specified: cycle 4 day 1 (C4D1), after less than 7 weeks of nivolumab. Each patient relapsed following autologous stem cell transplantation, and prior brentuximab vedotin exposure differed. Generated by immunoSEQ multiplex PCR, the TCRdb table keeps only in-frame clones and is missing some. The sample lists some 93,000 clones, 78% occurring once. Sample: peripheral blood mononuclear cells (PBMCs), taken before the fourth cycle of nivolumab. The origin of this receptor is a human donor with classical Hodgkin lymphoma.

The CDR3: CASSVEGGDKNIQYF. CDR3 nucleotide sequence: TGTGCCAGCAGCGTAGAAGGAGGGGACAAAAACATTCAGTACTTC. The chain combines TRBV9 with TRBJ2-4; a weak D match, TRBD2 (6 bases). Germline V gene sequence: CDR1 SGDLS, CDR2 YYNGEE. The germline V and J ends were trimmed by 0 bases and 3 bases, with 10 bases remaining between them. This CDR3 spans 15 amino acids.